This T cell receptor beta chain was profiled in a study of T cell responses to AZD1222 COVID-19 vaccine. V was trimmed by 10 bases and J by 2 bases, leaving 11 bases between them. CDR1 is SNHLY, CDR2 FYNNEI, per germline. The CDR3 sequence is 13 residues long. Profiled with immunoSEQ multiplex PCR; TCRdb holds only in-frame clones, not every one. Found here are about 160,000 clones, approximately 90% of them singletons; the top ten hold over 4%. The starting material was peripheral blood, obtained 28 days after the second AZD1222 dose. The clonotype originates from an adult who received the AZD1222 COVID-19 vaccine. The V call is TRBV2, the J call TRBJ1-4; D is undetermined. The CDR3 region is CATPARTNEKLFF. CDR3 DNA sequence: TGTGCCACCCCTGCACGGACTAATGAAAAACTGTTTTTT. The full variable domain, with the rest looked up from reference TRBV2 and TRBJ1-4, is EPEVTQTPSHQVTQMGQEVILRCVPISNHLYFYWYRQILGQKVEFLVSFYNNEISEKSEIFDDQFSVERPDGSNFTLKIRSTKLEDSAMYFCATPARTNEKLFFGSGTQLSVL.